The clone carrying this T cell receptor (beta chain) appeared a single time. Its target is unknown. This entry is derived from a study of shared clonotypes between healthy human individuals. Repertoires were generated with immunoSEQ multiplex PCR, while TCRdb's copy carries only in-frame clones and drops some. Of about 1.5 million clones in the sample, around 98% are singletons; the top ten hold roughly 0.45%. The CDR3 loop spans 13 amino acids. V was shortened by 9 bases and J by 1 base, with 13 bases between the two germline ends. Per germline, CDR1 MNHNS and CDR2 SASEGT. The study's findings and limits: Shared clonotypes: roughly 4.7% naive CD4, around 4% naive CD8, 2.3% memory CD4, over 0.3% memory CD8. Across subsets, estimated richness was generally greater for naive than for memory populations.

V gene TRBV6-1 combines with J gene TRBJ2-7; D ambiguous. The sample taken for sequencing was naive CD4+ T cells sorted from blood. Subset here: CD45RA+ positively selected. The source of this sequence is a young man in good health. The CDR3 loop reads CASRTVRSYEQYF. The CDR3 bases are TGTGCCAGTCGTACCGTCCGATCCTACGAGCAGTACTTC.